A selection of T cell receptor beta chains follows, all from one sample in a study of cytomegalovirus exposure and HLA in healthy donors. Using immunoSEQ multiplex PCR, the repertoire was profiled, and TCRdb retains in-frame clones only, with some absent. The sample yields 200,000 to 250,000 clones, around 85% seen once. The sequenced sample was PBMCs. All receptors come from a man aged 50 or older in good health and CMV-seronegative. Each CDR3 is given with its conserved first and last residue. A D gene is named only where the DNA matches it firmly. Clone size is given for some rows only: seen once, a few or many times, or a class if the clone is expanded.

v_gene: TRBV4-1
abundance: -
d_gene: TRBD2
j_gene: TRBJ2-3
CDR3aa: CASSRLAGGTDTQYF
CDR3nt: TGCGCCAGCAGCCGACTAGCGGGAGGCACAGATACGCAGTATTTT

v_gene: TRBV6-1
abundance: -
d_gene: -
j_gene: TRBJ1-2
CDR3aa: CASSPHWEGGGYTF
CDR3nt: TGTGCCAGCAGTCCCCATTGGGAGGGGGGAGGCTACACCTTC

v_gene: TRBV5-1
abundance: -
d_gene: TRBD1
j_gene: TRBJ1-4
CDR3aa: CASSLVGTGTGEKLFF
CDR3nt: TGCGCCAGCAGCTTGGTCGGGACAGGGACGGGTGAAAAACTGTTTTTT

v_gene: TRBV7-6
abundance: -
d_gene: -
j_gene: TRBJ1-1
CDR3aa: CASSLGGVNTEAFF
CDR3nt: TGTGCCAGCAGCCTGGGGGGGGTTAACACTGAAGCTTTCTTT

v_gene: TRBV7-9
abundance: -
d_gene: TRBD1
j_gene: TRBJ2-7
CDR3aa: CSSSLGGRPNNEQYF
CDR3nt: TGTTCCAGCAGCTTAGGGGGCAGGCCCAACAACGAGCAGTACTTC

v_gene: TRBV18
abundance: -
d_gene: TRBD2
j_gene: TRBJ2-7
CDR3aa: CASSRLAAKSYEQYF
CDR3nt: TGTGCCAGCTCACGACTAGCGGCAAAGTCCTACGAGCAGTACTTC

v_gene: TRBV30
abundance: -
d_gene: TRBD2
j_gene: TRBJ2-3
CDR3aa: CAWDLAGETQYF
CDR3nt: TGTGCCTGGGACCTAGCGGGAGAAACGCAGTATTTT

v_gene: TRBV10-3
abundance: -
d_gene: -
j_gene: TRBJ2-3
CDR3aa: CAIKGRVVTDTQYF
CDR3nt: TGTGCCATCAAGGGCAGGGTAGTTACAGATACGCAGTATTTT

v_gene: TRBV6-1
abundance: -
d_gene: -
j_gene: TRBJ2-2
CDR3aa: CASSVARNTGELFF
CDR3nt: TGTGCCAGCAGTGTCGCCAGGAACACCGGGGAGCTGTTTTTT

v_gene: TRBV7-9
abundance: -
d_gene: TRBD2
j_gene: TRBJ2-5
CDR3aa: CASSSRLAGPQETQYF
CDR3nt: TGTGCCAGCAGCTCTAGACTAGCGGGCCCCCAAGAGACCCAGTACTTC

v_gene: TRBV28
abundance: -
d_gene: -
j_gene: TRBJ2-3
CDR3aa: CASSLGGGVLYF
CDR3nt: TGTGCCAGCAGTTTAGGAGGTGGGGTTTTGTATTTT

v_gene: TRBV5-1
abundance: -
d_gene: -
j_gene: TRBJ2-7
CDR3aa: CASSFDSFEQYF
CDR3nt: TGCGCCAGCAGCTTTGATAGTTTCGAGCAGTACTTC

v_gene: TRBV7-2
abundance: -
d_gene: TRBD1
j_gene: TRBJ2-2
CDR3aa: CASVEQTGLVTGELFF
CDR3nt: TGTGCCAGCGTTGAGCAGACAGGGTTGGTTACCGGGGAGCTGTTTTTT

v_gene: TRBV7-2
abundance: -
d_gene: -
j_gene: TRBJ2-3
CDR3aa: CASSLARFSGTAYF
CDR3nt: TGTGCCAGCAGCTTAGCTCGATTTAGCGGTACTGCGTATTTT

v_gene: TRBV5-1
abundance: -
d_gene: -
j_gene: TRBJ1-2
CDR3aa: CASSARGGHYGYTF
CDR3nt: TGCGCCAGCAGCGCCCGGGGGGGACACTATGGCTACACCTTC

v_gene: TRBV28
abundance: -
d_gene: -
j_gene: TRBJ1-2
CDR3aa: CASKGPDDSYGYTF
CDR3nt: TGTGCCAGCAAGGGGCCTGATGACAGCTATGGCTACACCTTC

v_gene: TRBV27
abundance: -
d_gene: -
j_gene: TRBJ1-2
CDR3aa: CASRKPQGYGYTF
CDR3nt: TGTGCCAGCAGAAAGCCCCAGGGCTATGGCTACACCTTC

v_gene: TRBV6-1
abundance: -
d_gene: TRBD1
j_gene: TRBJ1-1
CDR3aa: CASSEARGTEAFF
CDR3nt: TGTGCCAGCAGTGAAGCCAGGGGGACTGAAGCTTTCTTT

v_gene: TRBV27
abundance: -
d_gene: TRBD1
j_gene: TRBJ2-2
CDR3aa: CASSGSTGPGELFF
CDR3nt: TGTGCCAGCAGTGGCTCGACAGGGCCCGGGGAGCTGTTTTTT

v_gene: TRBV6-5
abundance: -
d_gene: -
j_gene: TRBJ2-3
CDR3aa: CASSSSRVDTQYF
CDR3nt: TGTGCCAGCAGTTCCTCCAGGGTGGATACGCAGTATTTT

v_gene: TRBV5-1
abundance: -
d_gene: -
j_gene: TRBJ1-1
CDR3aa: CASSLAGFTEAFF
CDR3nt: TGCGCCAGCAGCTTGGCAGGTTTCACTGAAGCTTTCTTT

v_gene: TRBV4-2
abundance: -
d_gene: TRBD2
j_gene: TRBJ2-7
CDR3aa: CASSQGAGTSGSYEQYF
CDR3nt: TGTGCCAGCAGCCAAGGAGCCGGGACTAGCGGGAGCTACGAGCAGTACTTC

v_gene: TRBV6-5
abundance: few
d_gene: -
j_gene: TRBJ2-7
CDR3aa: CASRYSEWSGEQYF
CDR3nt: TGTGCCAGCAGGTACTCGGAATGGTCGGGAGAGCAGTACTTC

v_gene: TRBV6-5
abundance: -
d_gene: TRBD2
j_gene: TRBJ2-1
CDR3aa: CASSFRGGMTYNEQFF
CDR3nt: TGTGCCAGCAGTTTTCGCGGGGGAATGACCTACAATGAGCAGTTCTTC

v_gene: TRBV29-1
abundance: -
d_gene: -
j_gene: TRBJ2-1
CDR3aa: CSVGVSDEQFF
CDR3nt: TGCAGCGTTGGCGTGAGTGATGAGCAGTTCTTC

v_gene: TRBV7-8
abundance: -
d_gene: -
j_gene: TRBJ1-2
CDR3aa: CASSQRTSNYGYTF
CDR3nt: TGTGCCAGCAGCCAACGCACATCAAACTATGGCTACACCTTC

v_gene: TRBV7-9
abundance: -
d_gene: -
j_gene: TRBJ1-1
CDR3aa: CASSLGGRVDTEAFF
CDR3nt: TGTGCCAGCAGCCTGGGTGGGAGAGTAGACACTGAAGCTTTCTTT

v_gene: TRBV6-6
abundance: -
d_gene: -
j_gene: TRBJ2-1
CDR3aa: CASSYVSASSYNEQFF
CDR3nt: TGTGCCAGCAGTTACGTTAGCGCGAGCTCCTACAATGAGCAGTTCTTC

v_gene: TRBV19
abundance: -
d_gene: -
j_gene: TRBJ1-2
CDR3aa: CASTKSTDANYGYTF
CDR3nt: TGTGCCAGTACCAAATCGACAGATGCTAACTATGGCTACACCTTC

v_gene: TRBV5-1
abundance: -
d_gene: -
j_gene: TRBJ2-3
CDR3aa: CASSLGQVSTDTQYF
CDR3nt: TGCGCCAGCAGCTTGGGACAGGTTAGCACAGATACGCAGTATTTT

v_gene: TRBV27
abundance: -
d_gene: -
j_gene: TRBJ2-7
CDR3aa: CASSFAGRYEQYF
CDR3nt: TGTGCCAGCAGTTTTGCGGGGCGGTACGAGCAGTACTTC

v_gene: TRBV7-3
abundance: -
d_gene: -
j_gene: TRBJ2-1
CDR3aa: CASSKGDEQFF
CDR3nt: TGTGCCAGCAGCAAGGGAGACGAGCAGTTCTTC

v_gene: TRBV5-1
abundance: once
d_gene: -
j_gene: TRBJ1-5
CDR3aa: CASSFGGSNQPQHF
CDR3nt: TGCGCCAGCAGCTTCGGGGGTAGCAATCAGCCCCAGCATTTT

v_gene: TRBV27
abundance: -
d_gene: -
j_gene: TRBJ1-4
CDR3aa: CASSPGSRPAPREKLFF
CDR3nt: TGTGCCAGCAGTCCCGGGTCCCGCCCCGCCCCTCGGGAAAAACTGTTTTTT

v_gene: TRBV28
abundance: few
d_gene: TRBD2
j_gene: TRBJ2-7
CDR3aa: CASLVGGGGHSYEQYF
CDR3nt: TGTGCCAGCCTCGTCGGCGGGGGGGGCCACTCCTACGAGCAGTACTTC

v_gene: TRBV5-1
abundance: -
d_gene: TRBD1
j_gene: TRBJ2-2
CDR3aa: CASSLGLGRGPGGELFF
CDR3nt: TGCGCCAGCAGCTTGGGGCTGGGCAGGGGGCCGGGCGGGGAGCTGTTTTTT

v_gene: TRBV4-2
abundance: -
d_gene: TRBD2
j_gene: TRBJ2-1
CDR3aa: CASSQDKREGRVEQFF
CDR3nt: TGTGCCAGCAGCCAAGATAAGCGGGAGGGCCGAGTGGAGCAGTTCTTC

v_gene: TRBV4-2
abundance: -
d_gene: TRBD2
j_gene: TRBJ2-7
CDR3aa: CASSPGTSGSYEQYF
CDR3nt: TGTGCCAGCAGCCCTGGGACTAGCGGTTCCTACGAGCAGTACTTC

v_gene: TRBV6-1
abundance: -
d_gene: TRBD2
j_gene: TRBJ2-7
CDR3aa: CASSEAAGLYEQYF
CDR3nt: TGTGCCAGCAGTGAAGCTGCGGGACTATACGAGCAGTACTTC

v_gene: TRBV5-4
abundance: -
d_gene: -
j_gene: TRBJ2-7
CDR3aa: CASSLPTTSLSEQYF
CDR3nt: TGTGCCAGCAGCCTTCCTACGACTAGTCTCTCCGAGCAGTACTTC

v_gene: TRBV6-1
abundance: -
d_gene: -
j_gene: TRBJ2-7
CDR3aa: CAIKRKAAYEQYF
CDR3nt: TGTGCCATCAAGCGGAAGGCGGCATACGAGCAGTACTTC

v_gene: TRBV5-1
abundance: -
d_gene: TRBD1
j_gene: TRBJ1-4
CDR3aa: CASRTGRAGGEEKLFF
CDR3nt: TGCGCCAGTAGGACCGGGAGAGCAGGGGGCGAAGAAAAACTGTTTTTT

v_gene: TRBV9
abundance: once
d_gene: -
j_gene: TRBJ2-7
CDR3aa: CASNRPGEQYF
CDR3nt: TGTGCCAGCAACCGCCCGGGAGAGCAGTACTTC

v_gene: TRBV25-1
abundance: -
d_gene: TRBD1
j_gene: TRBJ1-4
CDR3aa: CASSQVGQGPATNEKLFF
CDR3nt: TGTGCCAGCAGTCAAGTAGGACAGGGCCCTGCAACTAATGAAAAACTGTTTTTT

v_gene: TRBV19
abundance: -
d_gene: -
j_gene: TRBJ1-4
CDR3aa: CASSTGYRGTQEKLFF
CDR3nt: TGTGCCAGTAGTACCGGCTACAGAGGGACACAAGAAAAACTGTTTTTT

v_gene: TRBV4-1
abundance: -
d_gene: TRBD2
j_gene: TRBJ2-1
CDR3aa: CASSELAGHAGEQFF
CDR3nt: TGCGCCAGCAGCGAACTAGCGGGACACGCGGGTGAGCAGTTCTTC

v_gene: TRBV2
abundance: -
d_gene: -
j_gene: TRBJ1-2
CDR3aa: CASSASGSHGYTF
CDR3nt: TGTGCCAGCAGTGCGTCAGGGTCCCATGGCTACACCTTC